Following are 9 T cell receptor beta chains from one sample sequenced in a study of T cell repertoires in cytomegalovirus infection. These receptors lack a known antigen. TCRdb re-analysed the reads in MiXCR, keeping a single row per CDR3 protein. The sample consists of about 900,000 distinct CDR3 sequences, around 32% of them appearing once. Sequencing used cultured CD8+ T cells from PBMCs, obtained from culture after CMV antigen stimulation. Receptor source: a human donor in good health (CMV status not recorded). Some clones in this sample may be carry-over from other donors' samples.

The chain couples TRBV2 to TRBJ2-3, with D perhaps matching TRBD1 or TRBD2 (5 bases each). The germline V gene encodes CDR1 SNHLY and CDR2 FYNNEI. Trimming left V 6 bases short and J 0 bases short, with 16 bases between. This CDR3 has 16 amino acids. The DNA for the CDR3 is TGTGCCAGCAGCTTCTCAGGGACCACAAGCACAGATACGCAGTATTTT. Its translation is CASSFSGTTSTDTQYF.

The chain employs TRBV25-1 and TRBJ2-1; D unclear. The ends were cut back, 7 bases at V and 9 bases at J, with 19 bases in the middle. Germline-derived CDR1 and CDR2 are MGHDK and SYGVNS. This CDR3 contains 14 residues. The CDR3 DNA sequence: TGTGCCAGCAACCCTCGGATTAAGGGTGGTGAGCAGTTCTTC. Protein sequence: CASNPRIKGGEQFF.

This clonotype came up a few times. The chain joins TRBV7-6 to TRBJ2-5, with D tentatively TRBD2 (5 bases). Germline V gene sequence: CDR1 SGHVS, CDR2 FNYEAQ. V lost 1 base and J 1 base, leaving 13 bases between the germline ends. CDR3 length equals 16 residues. Written as DNA, the CDR3 is TGTGCCAGCAGCTTAGGGGGTGGAGGAGGCCAAGAGACCCAGTACTTC. Amino acids: CASSLGGGGGQETQYF.

The gene calls are TRBV2 and TRBJ2-3; D might be TRBD1 (5 bases). Germline CDR1 is SNHLY and CDR2 is FYNNEI. This CDR3 has 14 residues. The CDR3 nucleotides are TGTGCTCAGCTGACGAGACAGACCACAGATACGCAGTATTTT. Translating gives CAQLTRQTTDTQYF.

This clonotype was picked up a small number of times. The CDR3 loop reads CASSEPGTASTDTQYF. CDR3 DNA sequence: TGCGCCAGCAGTGAGCCTGGGACAGCAAGCACAGATACGCAGTATTTT. The chain uses TRBV10-2 and TRBJ2-3; 7 nucleotides match TRBD1. The CDR3 sequence is 16 residues long. The germline CDR1 and CDR2 sequences are WSHSY and SAAADI. V lost 2 bases and J lost 0; bases outside the gene matches: 5.

This clonotype was picked up a small number of times. The genes are TRBV7-8 and TRBJ1-6; D remains unclear. Between the trimmed V and J ends, which lost 4 bases and 8 bases, there was a span of 9 bases. Germline-derived CDR1 and CDR2 are SGHVS and FQNEAQ. The CDR3 runs to 13 residues. This CDR3 reads CASSSGAHSPLHF. DNA for the CDR3: TGTGCCAGCAGCTCGGGAGCACATTCACCCCTCCACTTT.

The chain recombines TRBV12-5 with TRBJ2-3, with 10 positions matching TRBD2. The CDR3 length is 17 residues. J gave up 0 bases and V 4 bases, and 7 bases lay outside the gene matches. The germline gives CDR1 LGHNT, CDR2 FRNRAP. DNA for the CDR3: TGTGCTAGTGGTTCCCGGGGGACTAGCGAAAGCACAGATACGCAGTATTTT. Residues: CASGSRGTSESTDTQYF.

This clonotype has only a few counts. In nucleotides, the CDR3 is TGCGCCAGCAGCCAAGATGGGGTCGGGACTGAAGCTTTCTTT. Translation gives CASSQDGVGTEAFF. The chain carries TRBV4-1 and TRBJ1-1; D is uncertain. With 0 bases removed from V and 5 bases from J, the gap between germline ends came to 10 bases. Germline CDR1 MGHRA, CDR2 YSYEKL. The CDR3 is made up of 14 amino acids.

This clonotype has a handful of counts. V usage is TRBV7-6 and J usage is TRBJ2-2, with TRBD2 matching 8 bases. This CDR3 spans 15 amino acids. Trimming cost V 1 base and J 6 bases; bases outside gene matches: 4. Germline V lookup: CDR1 SGHVS, CDR2 FNYEAQ. The CDR3, as DNA: TGTGCCAGCAGCTTAGATCCCGGGGGGGCCGGGGAGCTGTTTTTT. Residues: CASSLDPGGAGELFF.